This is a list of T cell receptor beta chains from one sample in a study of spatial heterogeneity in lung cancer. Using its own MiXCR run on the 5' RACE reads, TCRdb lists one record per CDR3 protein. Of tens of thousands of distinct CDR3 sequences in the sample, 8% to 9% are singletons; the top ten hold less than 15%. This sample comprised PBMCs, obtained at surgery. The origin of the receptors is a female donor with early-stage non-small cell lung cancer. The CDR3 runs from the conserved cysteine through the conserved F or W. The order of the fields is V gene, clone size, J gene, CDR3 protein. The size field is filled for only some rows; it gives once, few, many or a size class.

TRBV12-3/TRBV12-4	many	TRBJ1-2	CASSQQYGYTF
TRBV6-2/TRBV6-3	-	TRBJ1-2	CASCLSGGYYGYTF
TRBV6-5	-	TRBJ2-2	CASSYSGGSDTGELFF
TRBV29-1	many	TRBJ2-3	CSVDNRRDTQYF
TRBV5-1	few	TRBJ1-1	CASSSALKNTEAFF
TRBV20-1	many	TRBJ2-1	CSAVAGVLYNEQFF
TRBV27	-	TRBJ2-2	CASSSGYTGELFF
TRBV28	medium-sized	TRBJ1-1	CASRDMNTEAFF
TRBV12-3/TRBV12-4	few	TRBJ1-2	CASSAWGGYGYTF
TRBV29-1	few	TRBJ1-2	CSGLIGIRYGYTF
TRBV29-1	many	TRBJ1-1	CSAQDRGRGNTEAFF
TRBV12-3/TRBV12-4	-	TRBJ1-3	CASSSGPGTGNTIYF
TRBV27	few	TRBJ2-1	CASSLAIQSRSYNEQFF
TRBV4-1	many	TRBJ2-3	CASSSRGTRTDTQYF